The 16 T cell receptor beta chains in this list originate from one sample, sequenced in a study of regulatory T cells in long-lasting Graves disease. Library construction for TCR beta used iRepertoire HTBI primers and Arm-PCR of CDR3 regions. Using its own MiXCR run on the multiplex PCR reads, TCRdb lists one record per CDR3 protein. The table has some 460,000 distinct CDR3 sequences, about a sixth seen once. Time point meaning: newly diagnosed GD, antithyroid drugs for less than 3 months. The TCR library was made from RNA extracted from PBMCs. These same data were also listed under a study on T cells in Graves' hyperthyroidism and ophthalmopathy.

The sample here was peripheral blood mononuclear cells (PBMCs), taken at new diagnosis, from a patient treated with antithyroid drugs. These receptor sequences come from a man in his forties or fifties with Graves disease.

This clonotype has a handful of counts. Given a much more abundant clone one base away, this may be a read error. V is TRBV7-2 and J is TRBJ1-1; D is undetermined. Trimming stripped 5 bases from V and 10 bases from J, with 20 bases between. The CDR3 runs to 14 residues. The germline CDR1 and CDR2 sequences are SGHTA and FQGNSA. CDR3 loop: CASSPVDGIMGAFF. The CDR3 DNA reads TGTGCCAGCAGCCCTGTGGACGGAATTATGGGAGCTTTCTTT. The whole variable domain, remainder taken from reference TRBV7-2 and TRBJ1-1, is GAGVSQSPSNKVTEKGKDVELRCDPISGHTALYWYRQSLGQGLEFLIYFQGNSAPDKSGLPSDRFSAERTGGSVSTLTIQRTQQEDSAVYLCASSPVDGIMGAFFGQGTRLTVV.

This clonotype was detected only a few times. This chain uses TRBV3-1 with TRBJ2-1, with D hard to call. With 2 bases removed from V and 5 bases from J, the gap between germline ends came to 4 bases. This CDR3 region has 12 residues. Germline CDR1 and CDR2: LGHDT and YNNKEL (reference sequence). The CDR3 DNA reads as TGTGCCAGCAGCCAATGGGACAATGAGCAGTTCTTC. Protein sequence: CASSQWDNEQFF.

The chain couples TRBV9 to TRBJ1-2, with D unresolved. V dropped 4 bases and J dropped 8 bases, with 12 bases sitting between them. The CDR3 length is 12 residues. The germline CDR1 and CDR2 sequences are SGDLS and YYNGEE. CDR3 in DNA: TGTGCCAGCAGCACCCGACAAGACGGCTACACCTTC. Its translation is CASSTRQDGYTF.

This clonotype was seen repeatedly, ten times or more. This CDR3 reads CASSTRWADNEQFF. The CDR3 DNA follows: TGTGCCAGCAGCACCAGATGGGCGGACAATGAGCAGTTCTTC. The V gene is TRBV7-9, the J gene TRBJ2-1; D gene uncertain. Germline CDR1 reads SEHNR; CDR2 reads FQNEAQ (reference sequence). V lost 5 bases and J lost 5, with 13 bases in between. This CDR3 region has 14 residues.

The gene calls are TRBV19 and TRBJ2-1; D might be TRBD2 (6 bases). The V end was cut by 0 bases, the J end by 8 bases, with 20 bases between. Germline-derived CDR1 and CDR2 are LNHDA and SQIVND (reference sequence). This CDR3 contains 17 residues. CDR3 in DNA: TGTGCCAGTAGTATAGATAACCCGGGGGTGGGAGTGGATGAGCAGTTCTTC. Translating it yields CASSIDNPGVGVDEQFF. Using reference TRBV19 and TRBJ2-1 for the parts outside the CDR3, the full variable domain is DGGITQSPKYLFRKEGQNVTLSCEQNLNHDAMYWYRQDPGQGLRLIYYSQIVNDFQKGDIAEGYSVSREKKESFPLTVTSAQKNPTAFYLCASSIDNPGVGVDEQFFGPGTRLTVL.

The chain uses TRBV6-2 or TRBV6-3 and TRBJ2-2; 7 bases line up with TRBD2. Germline V gene sequence: CDR1 MNHEY, CDR2 SVGEGT. The CDR3 consists of 16 residues. With V trimmed by 1 base and J by 3 bases, 5 bases remained unmatched. As DNA, the CDR3 is TGTGCCAGCAGTTACTTTGCGGGAGCGGACACCGGGGAGCTGTTTTTT. Its protein product is CASSYFAGADTGELFF.

This clonotype was observed many times. The J gene is TRBJ1-6, the V gene TRBV6-2 or TRBV6-3, with D perhaps matching TRBD1 (5 bases). The germline V gene has CDR1 MNHEY and CDR2 SVGEGT. V shed 9 bases and J shed 5 bases, with 11 bases lying between them. The CDR3 totals 13 residues. CDR3 sequence reads: CASLDTNNSPLHF. As DNA, the CDR3 is TGTGCCAGTCTGGACACCAATAATTCACCCCTCCACTTT.

This clonotype was found a few times. The rearrangement links TRBV12-3 or TRBV12-4 to TRBJ2-7; 9 bases match TRBD2. V lost 4 bases, J lost 6 bases, and 7 bases stayed unmatched. CDR3 size: 14 residues. The CDR3: CASSSGLAFREQYF. The CDR3 DNA is TGTGCCAGCAGTTCGGGACTAGCTTTTCGCGAGCAGTACTTC.

This clonotype was seen repeatedly, ten times or more. The CDR3 protein is CASSRVQETQYF. Here the CDR3 DNA reads TGTGCCAGCAGCCGGGTCCAAGAGACCCAGTACTTC. V and J are TRBV3-1 and TRBJ2-5; D gene unclear. Trimming pared 4 bases from V and 1 base from J, leaving 4 bases between. Germline V CDR1 and CDR2: LGHDT, YNNKEL (reference sequence). CDR3 length equals 12 residues.

Ten or more counts support this clonotype. J is TRBJ2-7 and V is TRBV28; no clear D gene. Germline lookup yields CDR1 MDHEN and CDR2 SYDVKM. This CDR3 comprises 12 residues. Deletions cut 1 base from V and 4 bases from J, with 5 bases between. The CDR3 DNA reads as TGTGCCAGCAGTTTATCCCGGTACGAGCAGTACTTC. Amino acid sequence: CASSLSRYEQYF.

About this clonotype itself: This may come from a read error, since a much larger clone is one base off. This chain links TRBV28 with TRBJ2-1; 8 nucleotides line up with TRBD1. Germline assignment: CDR1 MDHEN and CDR2 SYDVKM. V lost 4 bases and J lost 11; bases outside the gene matches: 19. This CDR3 has 17 residues. CDR3 nucleotide sequence: TGTGCCAGCAGTTACTCGGCGACAGGGGTCGGTTTCTTTAAGCAGTTCTTC. It is translated as CASSYSATGVGFFKQFF.

This clonotype was detected ten times or more. The chain has TRBV5-1 and TRBJ2-3; TRBD2 might be the D (6 bases). V was pared by 0 bases and J by 4 bases, with 9 bases between. The CDR3 has 14 residues. Germline CDR1 and CDR2: SGHRS and YFSETQ. In nucleotides, the CDR3 is TGCGCCAGCAGCTTGGCCGGGAGACCAGATACGCAGTATTTT. Its protein is CASSLAGRPDTQYF.

At least ten counts were recorded for this clonotype. The chain couples TRBV18 to TRBJ2-1, with TRBD2 identical over 7 bases. This CDR3 spans 14 amino acids. V trimming: 3 bases; J trimming: 5 bases; junction bases outside the gene matches: 4. Germline V lookup: CDR1 KGHSH, CDR2 LQKENI. The CDR3: CASSPGSGNNEQFF. CDR3 DNA: TGTGCCAGCTCACCGGGAAGCGGGAACAATGAGCAGTTCTTC. Complete variable domain (other parts from reference TRBV18 and TRBJ2-1): NAGVMQNPRHLVRRRGQEARLRCSPMKGHSHVYWYRQLPEEGLKFMVYLQKENIIDESGMPKERFSAEFPKEGPSILRIQQVVRGDSAAYFCASSPGSGNNEQFFGPGTRLTVL.

This clonotype has ten or more counts. The V and J genes are TRBV20-1 and TRBJ2-5, with 7 bases fitting TRBD1. The CDR3 is 14 residues long. Germline CDR1 DFQATT, CDR2 SNEGSKA (reference sequence). The J segment lost 5 bases and the V segment lost 0 bases, leaving 6 bases of the junction unmatched. CDR3 sequence: CSARDTGVGETQYF. The DNA for the CDR3 is TGCAGTGCTAGAGATACAGGGGTAGGGGAGACCCAGTACTTC.

About this clonotype itself: Since a much larger clone is just one base distant, this may be a read error. Here the CDR3 reads CASSLGNTGELVF. The CDR3 DNA follows: TGTGCCAGCAGTTTAGGGAACACCGGGGAGCTGGTTTTT. V is TRBV28 and J is TRBJ2-2, with a tentative D call TRBD2 (5 bases). Per germline, CDR1 MDHEN and CDR2 SYDVKM. The CDR3 has 13 amino acids.

As to this clonotype: This may be a read error, as it is one base from a much larger clone. The V gene is TRBV3-1, the J gene TRBJ2-3; no reliable D call. Germline CDR1 LGHDT, CDR2 YNNKEL (reference sequence). Trimming stripped 1 base from V and 6 bases from J, with 14 bases between. This CDR3 region has 15 residues. The CDR3 region has the DNA TGTGCCAGCAGCCAAGGTCCCAGAGCAGGTGATACGCAGTATTTT. Protein: CASSQGPRAGDTQYF.